One sample yielded the 24 T cell receptor beta chains listed below, sequenced in a study of blood T cell repertoires in COVID-19. The repertoire was sequenced with immunoSEQ multiplex PCR; TCRdb's copy has only in-frame clones and lacks some. The table lists more than 2,500 clones, 75% to 90% of them singletons. Sequencing was carried out using peripheral blood. The receptors originated from a human donor with active COVID-19. The donor label of this sample is uncertain.

The chain carries TRBV7-9 and TRBJ1-4, with D tentatively TRBD1 (5 bases). Trimming took 5 bases from V and 4 from J, leaving 11 bases between them. The CDR3 extends over 14 amino acids. Germline V gene data show CDR1 as SEHNR and CDR2 as FQNEAQ (reference sequence). The CDR3 bases are TGTGCCAGCAGCCCCGGGGGGGATAATGAAAAACTGTTTTTT. It is translated as CASSPGGDNEKLFF. The full variable domain, rest sourced from reference TRBV7-9 and TRBJ1-4, is DTGVSQNPRHKITKRGQNVTFRCDPISEHNRLYWYRQTLGQGPEFLTYFQNEAQLEKSRLLSDRFSAERPKGSFSTLEIQRTEQGDSAMYLCASSPGGDNEKLFFGSGTQLSVL.

This chain connects TRBV5-8 to TRBJ2-2; D gene unclear. Germline CDR1 SGHTS, CDR2 YDEGEE. Trimming took off 1 base at V and 1 base at J, with 11 bases between the two ends. This CDR3 is built from 16 residues. The CDR3 spells CASSLYLFRNTGELFF. In DNA, the CDR3 is TGTGCCAGCAGCTTGTACTTATTCCGGAACACCGGGGAGCTGTTTTTT.

The V gene is TRBV4-2, the J gene TRBJ1-1, with TRBD1 matching 9 bases. The CDR3 totals 13 residues. V lost 4 bases to trimming and J lost 3 bases; unmatched junction nucleotides: 0. CDR1 LGHNA and CDR2 YNFKEQ come from the germline V gene. Written as DNA, the CDR3 is TGTGCCAGCAGCCGGACAGGGGACACTGAAGCTTTCTTT. This gives the protein CASSRTGDTEAFF.

The chain employs TRBV2 and TRBJ2-7, with TRBD2 matching 8 bases. The CDR3 is made up of 15 amino acids. With V trimmed by 6 bases and J by 3 bases, 10 bases remained unmatched. The germline V gene has CDR1 SNHLY and CDR2 FYNNEI. CDR3 residues: CASSDGTSSFYEQYV. The CDR3, as DNA: TGTGCCAGCAGCGACGGGACTAGTTCTTTCTACGAGCAGTACGTC.

V gene TRBV4-1 combines with J gene TRBJ2-1; 12 bases match TRBD2. There are 17 residues in the CDR3. The junction had 8 bases not matched to a gene; V was cut back by 3 bases and J by 5 bases. The germline CDR1 and CDR2 sequences are MGHRA and YSYEKL. This chain's CDR3 is CASSHLPSGGGNNEQFF. The CDR3 bases are TGCGCCAGCAGCCACCTGCCTAGCGGGGGGGGGAACAATGAGCAGTTCTTC.

The CDR3, as DNA: TGTGCCAGCAGTGGGAAGGGACAGGGCAGCGAAAAACTGTTTTTT. Its translation: CASSGKGQGSEKLFF. The chain recombines TRBV6-4 with TRBJ1-4, with 9 positions matching TRBD1. This CDR3 region has 15 residues. Trimming removed 4 bases from V and 8 bases from J; junction bases left unmatched: 8. Germline CDR1 is MRHNA and CDR2 is SNTAGT.

The gene calls are TRBV7-9 and TRBJ2-7; weak D call: TRBD2 (6 bases). This CDR3 is 12 amino acids long. Trimming cost V 4 bases and J 2 bases, with 6 bases left between them. Germline V lookup: CDR1 SEHNR, CDR2 FQNEAQ (reference sequence). The CDR3 DNA reads TGTGCCAGCAGCTGGGGGGCCTACGAGCAGTACTTC. Its translation: CASSWGAYEQYF.

The gene calls are TRBV15 and TRBJ1-4, with D hard to call. This CDR3 has 15 amino acids. V lost 2 bases and J 8 bases, leaving 15 bases between the germline ends. Germline assignment: CDR1 LNHNV and CDR2 YYDKDF (reference sequence). Written as DNA, the CDR3 is TGTGCCACCAGCAGAAATCGGCGGAGGGAAGAAAAACTGTTTTTT. Translated, it gives CATSRNRRREEKLFF. Complete variable domain (other parts from reference TRBV15 and TRBJ1-4): DAMVIQNPRYQVTQFGKPVTLSCSQTLNHNVMYWYQQKSSQAPKLLFHYYDKDFNNEADTPDNFQSRRPNTSFCFLDIRSPGLGDTAMYLCATSRNRRREEKLFFGSGTQLSVL.

A word on this clone: The junction departs from germline at one end; a sequencing error may be responsible. This chain links TRBV3-1 (or the pseudogene TRBV3-2) with TRBJ2-2; TRBD1 agrees at 7 bases. In germline, CDR1 is LGHDT, CDR2 YNNKEL (reference sequence). CDR3 length: 15 residues. As DNA, the CDR3 is TGTGCCAGCAGCGAAGACCACAGGGGCACCGGGGAGCTGTTTTTT. Translation: CASSEDHRGTGELFF.

The chain carries TRBV4-1 and TRBJ2-1; 7 bases are shared with TRBD2. Germline CDR1 reads MGHRA; CDR2 reads YSYEKL. CDR3 size: 12 residues. V gave up 4 bases and J gave up 10 bases; unmatched junction bases: 4. CDR3 sequence (DNA): TGCGCCAGCAGCCTCGCGGGAGCCGAGCAGTTCTTC. Protein product: CASSLAGAEQFF.

This clone was detected a few times. This chain uses TRBV3-1 (or the pseudogene TRBV3-2) with TRBJ2-7, with D perhaps TRBD2 (6 bases). Germline V lookup: CDR1 LGHDT, CDR2 YNNKEL (reference sequence). The CDR3 is 16 residues long. V gave up 4 bases and J gave up 2 bases, with 18 bases separating them. CDR3 residues: CASSPYGGAHTYEQYF. The CDR3 nucleotides read TGTGCCAGCAGCCCTTACGGAGGGGCCCATACCTACGAGCAGTACTTC.

This clone has just one count. The chain joins TRBV18 to TRBJ1-1, with TRBD1 matching 7 bases. V dropped 3 bases and J dropped 1; count of bases not matched to a gene: 5. Germline lookup yields CDR1 KGHSH and CDR2 LQKENI. CDR3 length: 15 residues. The CDR3 sequence is CASSPWDRKNTEAFF. CDR3 sequence (DNA): TGTGCCAGCTCACCCTGGGACAGAAAGAACACTGAAGCTTTCTTT.

The rearrangement uses TRBV7-3 and TRBJ2-3; D remains unclear. Germline V gene sequence: CDR1 SGHTA, CDR2 FQGTGA. This CDR3 comprises 13 residues. V lost 5 bases, J lost 2 bases, and 8 bases lay in between. The CDR3 sequence is CASSPSSTDTQYF. The CDR3 DNA sequence: TGTGCCAGCAGCCCCAGTTCCACAGATACGCAGTATTTT.

The count of this clone is one. CDR3 amino acids: CASSSTSGAYNEQFF. The CDR3 DNA is TGTGCCAGTAGTTCGACTAGCGGGGCTTACAATGAGCAGTTCTTC. The J gene is TRBJ2-1, the V gene TRBV19; 11 bases map to TRBD2. The CDR3 runs 15 residues. Germline V gene data show CDR1 as LNHDA and CDR2 as SQIVND (reference sequence). The V and J ends lost 5 bases and 4 bases, in that order; junction bases with no gene match: 4. The full variable domain, with the rest looked up from reference TRBV19 and TRBJ2-1, is DGGITQSPKYLFRKEGQNVTLSCEQNLNHDAMYWYRQDPGQGLRLIYYSQIVNDFQKGDIAEGYSVSREKKESFPLTVTSAQKNPTAFYLCASSSTSGAYNEQFFGPGTRLTVL.

This chain connects TRBV5-6 to TRBJ2-1; TRBD1 agrees at 9 bases. Germline CDR1 reads SGHDT; CDR2 reads YYEEEE. The CDR3 is 16 residues long. Trimming cost V 1 base and J 6 bases; bases outside gene matches: 8. The CDR3 reads CASSLRIGQGSNEQFF. The CDR3 nucleotides read TGTGCCAGCAGCTTGCGAATCGGACAGGGGAGCAATGAGCAGTTCTTC.

The rearrangement uses TRBV15 and TRBJ2-1, with 11 bases aligning to TRBD2. CDR3 length equals 16 residues. V shed 4 bases, J shed 7 bases, and the junction held 9 bases outside the gene matches. The germline V gene encodes CDR1 LNHNV and CDR2 YYDKDF (reference sequence). The CDR3 sequence: CATSKDQLAGANEQFF. The CDR3 DNA reads TGTGCCACCAGCAAGGACCAACTAGCGGGAGCAAATGAGCAGTTCTTC.

The V call is TRBV7-9, the J call TRBJ2-1, with D possibly matching TRBD2 (5 bases). The CDR3 extends over 14 amino acids. From germline, CDR1 is SEHNR and CDR2 FQNEAQ (reference sequence). V lost 10 bases to trimming and J lost 8 bases, with 21 bases between them. DNA for the CDR3: TGTGCCATCAACCCCTGGTTTGAGAGGGATGAGCAGTTCTTC. It translates to CAINPWFERDEQFF.

V is TRBV3-1 (or the pseudogene TRBV3-2) and J is TRBJ1-1; 9 bases are shared with TRBD1. CDR1 is LGHDT, CDR2 YNNKEL, per germline (reference sequence). The CDR3 has 12 residues. With V trimmed by 3 bases and J by 10 bases, 3 bases remained unmatched. The CDR3 nucleotides read TGTGCCAGCAGCCATATGGACAGGGGAGCTTTCTTT. Amino acids: CASSHMDRGAFF.

The V call is TRBV2, the J call TRBJ2-4, with D possibly matching TRBD2 (5 bases). CDR3 size: 17 residues. V was clipped by 1 base and J by 1 base, with 14 bases between them. Germline-derived CDR1 and CDR2 are SNHLY and FYNNEI. CDR3 bases: TGTGCCAGCAGTGAAGGTCGCGGGTACCGCGCCAAAAACATTCAGTACTTC. Translating it yields CASSEGRGYRAKNIQYF.

The rearrangement joins TRBV2 to TRBJ2-5; 7 bases map to TRBD2. Germline V lookup: CDR1 SNHLY, CDR2 FYNNEI. The CDR3 is made up of 15 amino acids. The V and J ends lost 4 bases and 0 bases, in that order; junction bases with no gene match: 5. As DNA, the CDR3 is TGTGCCAGCAGTGTCCCTCTAGCGGACCAAGAGACCCAGTACTTC. Amino acids: CASSVPLADQETQYF.

This rearrangement joins TRBV2 to TRBJ2-1, with D perhaps matching TRBD2 (5 bases). The CDR3 extends over 14 amino acids. V was shortened by 6 bases and J by 3 bases, with 12 bases between the two germline ends. Germline loops: CDR1 SNHLY, CDR2 FYNNEI. The CDR3 DNA reads as TGTGCCAGCAGCGCCGGACTTGTCTACAATGAGCAGTTCTTC. Its translation is CASSAGLVYNEQFF.

This clone has a handful of counts. The rearrangement links TRBV28 to TRBJ1-2; D is perhaps TRBD1 (5 bases). The CDR3 consists of 14 residues. Germline V gives CDR1 MDHEN, CDR2 SYDVKM. V was shortened by 0 bases and J by 5 bases, with 10 bases between the two germline ends. The CDR3 nucleotides are TGTGCCAGCAGTTTATGGCAGGGTCGGTATGGCTACACCTTC. Its translation: CASSLWQGRYGYTF.

The gene calls are TRBV28 and TRBJ2-1; D uncertain. Trimming shortened V by 2 bases and J by 3 bases, and 11 bases separated the two germline ends. Germline V CDR1 and CDR2: MDHEN, SYDVKM. This CDR3 is built from 15 residues. This CDR3 reads CASSLGQVNYNEQFF. For the CDR3, the DNA is TGTGCCAGCAGTTTAGGCCAGGTGAACTACAATGAGCAGTTCTTC.

On this clone: The limits of the CDR3 on the DNA are not certain, so only TCRdb's listed CDR3 is given. The chain is built from TRBV21-1 and TRBJ2-3; the D call of TRBD2 is as the table states it, not checked on the DNA. TRBV21-1 is assigned pseudogene status. Termini included, the CDR3 measures 19 amino acids. The CDR3 is CASSKARVGGGACTDTQYF.